Listed here is a single T cell receptor beta chain. Its antigen is not identified. TCRdb recomputed calls from the RACE reads with MiXCR, one row per CDR3 protein. The table has more than 90,000 distinct CDR3 sequences, roughly a tenth seen once. The data belong to a study of human T cells and chemical hapten exposure. Study-wide background: Patients having alopecia areata, totalis or universalis were mostly female.

This sample's time point: patch test 1, 2 weeks after DPC sensitization. Regarding treatment: therapeutic diphenylcyclopropenone sensitization with weekly scalp DPC. Trimming removed 5 bases from V and 4 bases from J, with 10 bases in between. Germline V gene data show CDR1 as MNHNY and CDR2 as SVGAGI (reference sequence). This CDR3 region has 13 residues. Study-wide findings and caveats: Higher patch test scores went with higher counts of PT1 expanded TCRs.

This chain links TRBV6-6 with TRBJ2-3; possibly TRBD1 or TRBD2 for D (5 bases each). The origin of this receptor is a man between 35 and 55 years old with alopecia areata. Some clones in this sample may be carry-over from other donors' samples. The material sequenced was whole blood, taken in connection with sensitization to the hapten diphenylcyclopropenone (DPC). The CDR3 DNA is TGTGCCAGCAGTCGGGACGGATCAGATACGCAGTATTTT. Residues: CASSRDGSDTQYF.